This T cell receptor beta chain was obtained from a study of post-analysis software for immune sequencing data. Study-wide results and limits: Five or six TRBV segments, TRBV5-6, TRBV5-1 and TRBV20-1 among them, were found more frequent in patients than controls.

This clonotype was recorded a few times. What it recognizes is unknown. Carried by the TCR beta cDNA libraries were unique molecular identifiers. TCRdb re-derived calls from the PCR reads in MiXCR, one entry per CDR3 protein. This repertoire shows 430,000 or so distinct CDR3 sequences, approximately 42% found once; its top ten account for approximately 7.1%. The CDR3 has 15 amino acids. Germline assignment: CDR1 MDHEN and CDR2 SYDVKM. V was shortened by 6 bases and J by 3 bases, with 17 bases between the two germline ends. The sample taken for sequencing was blood. This chain connects TRBV28 to TRBJ1-2, with D possibly being TRBD1 (6 bases). The clonotype originates from a girl aged 2-15 years with multiple sclerosis. This CDR3 reads CASRPRSAGDYGYTF. The DNA for the CDR3 is TGTGCCAGCAGACCCCGGAGTGCAGGGGACTATGGCTACACCTTC.